This record looks at one T cell receptor beta chain sequence and its context. This record comes from a study of OX40 agonist ivuxolimab in advanced cancers. Study background: Patients enrolled in dose escalation were diagnosed with hepatocellular carcinoma, melanoma, renal cell or head and neck cancer. Those enrolled were about 82% male, with a mean age of roughly 62 years and ages from roughly 23 to 80.

The method was immunoSEQ multiplex PCR; TCRdb's version includes in-frame clones alone and lacks a portion of them. Here the sample spans about 70,000 clones, 87% being singletons. V lost 0 bases to trimming and J lost 5 bases; unmatched junction nucleotides: 2. Germline V gene lookup returns CDR1 SGHRS and CDR2 YFSETQ. This CDR3 region has 13 residues. The J gene is TRBJ2-7, the V gene TRBV5-1, with 7 nucleotides matching TRBD1. Here the sequenced sample was CD4+ or CD8+ T cells sorted from blood, taken in a trial of the OX40 agonist ivuxolimab. This clonotype was obtained from an adult with an advanced solid tumor such as melanoma, head and neck, liver or kidney cancer. CDR3: CASSLGDRDEQYF. The CDR3 DNA sequence: TGCGCCAGCAGCTTGGGCGACAGGGACGAGCAGTACTTC.